This TCR beta chain appears in the sequencing data of a study of T cells after yellow fever vaccination. Study-wide findings and caveats: It was the secondary response that reached its peak faster, day 5 versus 15, but it was weaker. The CD4 and CD8 compartments had a small share of their clonotypes in common. Subsequent to the booster, the majority of primary-vaccination clones reappeared (96% CD4, roughly 90% CD8).

This clonotype was found many times. What it binds is unknown. TCR cDNA was made by 5'RACE template switching, adding a universal primer site and UMIs. TCRdb recomputed calls from the 5' RACE reads with MiXCR, one row per CDR3 protein. Counted here are approximately 340,000 distinct CDR3 sequences, 8.7% occurring once; the ten biggest clones make up roughly 17%. The trim removed 3 bases at V and 5 bases at J, leaving 1 base unmatched. In germline, CDR1 is SGHKS, CDR2 YYEKEE (reference sequence). The CDR3 sequence is 13 residues long. The TCR was taken from a man aged 18 to 35 who received the YFV17D yellow fever vaccine. The chain joins TRBV5-5 to TRBJ2-5; TRBD1 matches 10 bases. The sequencing here drew on PBMCs, taken on the day of the first yellow fever vaccination. CDR3 protein: CASSWTGGETQYF. In nucleotides, the CDR3 is TGTGCCAGCAGCTGGACAGGGGGGGAGACCCAGTACTTC. The whole variable domain, remainder taken from reference TRBV5-5 and TRBJ2-5, is DAGVTQSPTHLIKTRGQQVTLRCSPISGHKSVSWYQQVLGQGPQFIFQYYEKEERGRGNFPDRFSARQFPNYSSELNVNALLLGDSALYLCASSWTGGETQYFGPGTRLLVL.